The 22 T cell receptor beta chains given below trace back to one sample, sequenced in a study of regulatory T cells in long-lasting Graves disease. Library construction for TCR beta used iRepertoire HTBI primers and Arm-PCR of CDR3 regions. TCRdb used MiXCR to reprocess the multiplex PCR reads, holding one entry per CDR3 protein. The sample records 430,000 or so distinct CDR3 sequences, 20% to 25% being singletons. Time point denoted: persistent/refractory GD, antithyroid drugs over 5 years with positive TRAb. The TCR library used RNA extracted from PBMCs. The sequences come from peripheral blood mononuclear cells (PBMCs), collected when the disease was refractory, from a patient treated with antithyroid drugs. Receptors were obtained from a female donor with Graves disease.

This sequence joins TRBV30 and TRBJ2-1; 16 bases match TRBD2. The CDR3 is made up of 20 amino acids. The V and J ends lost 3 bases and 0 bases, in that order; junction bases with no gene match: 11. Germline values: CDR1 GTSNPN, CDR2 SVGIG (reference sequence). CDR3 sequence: CAWRGEPGLAGGSSYNEQFF. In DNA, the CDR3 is TGTGCCTGGAGGGGTGAACCGGGACTAGCGGGAGGGAGCTCCTACAATGAGCAGTTCTTC.

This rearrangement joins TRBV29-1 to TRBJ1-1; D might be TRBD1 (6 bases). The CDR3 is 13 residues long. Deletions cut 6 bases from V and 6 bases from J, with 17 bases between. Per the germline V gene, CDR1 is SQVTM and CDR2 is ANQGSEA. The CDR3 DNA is TGCAGCGTGGCAGGGACGGGGGCGGCTGAAGCTTTCTTT. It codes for CSVAGTGAAEAFF.

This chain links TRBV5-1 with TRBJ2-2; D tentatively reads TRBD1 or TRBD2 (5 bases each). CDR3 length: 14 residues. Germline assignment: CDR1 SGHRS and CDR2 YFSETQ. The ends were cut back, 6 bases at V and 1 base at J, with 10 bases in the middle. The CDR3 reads CASKGPENTGELFF. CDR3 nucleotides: TGCGCCAGCAAGGGACCCGAGAACACCGGGGAGCTGTTTTTT.

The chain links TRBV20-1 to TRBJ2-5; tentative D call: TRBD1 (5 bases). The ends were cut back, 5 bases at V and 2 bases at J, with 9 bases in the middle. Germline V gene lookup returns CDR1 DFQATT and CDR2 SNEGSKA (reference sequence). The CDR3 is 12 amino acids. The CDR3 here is CSAHRLQETQYF. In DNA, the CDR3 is TGCAGTGCTCACAGGCTACAAGAGACCCAGTACTTC.

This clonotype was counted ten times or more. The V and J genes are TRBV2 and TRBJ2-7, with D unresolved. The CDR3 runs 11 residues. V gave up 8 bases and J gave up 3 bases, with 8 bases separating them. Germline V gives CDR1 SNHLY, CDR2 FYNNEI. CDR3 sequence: CASVLVYEQYF. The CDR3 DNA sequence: TGTGCCAGCGTTTTGGTCTACGAGCAGTACTTC.

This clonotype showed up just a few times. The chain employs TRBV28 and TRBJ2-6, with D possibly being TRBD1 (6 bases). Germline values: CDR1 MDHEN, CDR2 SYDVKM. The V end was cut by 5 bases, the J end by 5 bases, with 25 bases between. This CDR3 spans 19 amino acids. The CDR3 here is CASSQNTGTRGSWANVLTF. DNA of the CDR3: TGTGCCAGCAGTCAAAATACCGGGACACGGGGATCGTGGGCCAACGTCCTGACTTTC.

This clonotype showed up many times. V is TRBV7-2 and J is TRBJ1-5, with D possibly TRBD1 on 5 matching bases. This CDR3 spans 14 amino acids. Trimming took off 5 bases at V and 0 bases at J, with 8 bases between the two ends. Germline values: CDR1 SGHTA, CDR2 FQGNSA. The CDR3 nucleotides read TGTGCCAGCAGCAGCAGGGCTAGCAATCAGCCCCAGCATTTT. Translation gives CASSSRASNQPQHF. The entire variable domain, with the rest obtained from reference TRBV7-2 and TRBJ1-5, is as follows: GAGVSQSPSNKVTEKGKDVELRCDPISGHTALYWYRQSLGQGLEFLIYFQGNSAPDKSGLPSDRFSAERTGGSVSTLTIQRTQQEDSAVYLCASSSRASNQPQHFGDGTRLSIL.

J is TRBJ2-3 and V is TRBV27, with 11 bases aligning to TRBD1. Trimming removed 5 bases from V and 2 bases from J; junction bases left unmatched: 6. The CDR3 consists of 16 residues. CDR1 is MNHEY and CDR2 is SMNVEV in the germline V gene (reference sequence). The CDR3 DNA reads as TGTGCCAGCAGTACCGGGACAGGGGGATACACAGATACGCAGTATTTT. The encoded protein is CASSTGTGGYTDTQYF.

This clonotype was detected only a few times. The CDR3 reads CAWSVQPSGSKYEQYF. CDR3 DNA sequence: TGTGCCTGGAGTGTACAGCCTAGCGGGAGTAAGTACGAGCAGTACTTC. The rearrangement joins TRBV30 to TRBJ2-7, with 10 bases identical to TRBD2. This CDR3 is built from 16 residues. Germline loops: CDR1 GTSNPN, CDR2 SVGIG (reference sequence). The junction had 9 bases not matched to a gene; V was cut back by 0 bases and J by 4 bases.

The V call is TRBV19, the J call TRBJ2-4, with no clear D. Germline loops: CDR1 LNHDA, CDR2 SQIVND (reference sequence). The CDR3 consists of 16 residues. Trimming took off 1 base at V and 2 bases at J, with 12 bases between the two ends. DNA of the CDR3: TGTGCCAGTAGTATAGGGGTGGAACTATCCAAAAACATTCAGTACTTC. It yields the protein CASSIGVELSKNIQYF.

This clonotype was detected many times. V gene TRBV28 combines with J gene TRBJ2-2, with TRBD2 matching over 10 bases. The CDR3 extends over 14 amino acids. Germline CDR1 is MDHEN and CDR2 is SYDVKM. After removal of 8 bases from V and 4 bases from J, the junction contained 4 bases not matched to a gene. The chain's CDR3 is CASGASGGTGELFF. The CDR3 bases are TGTGCCAGCGGGGCTAGCGGGGGCACCGGGGAGCTGTTTTTT.

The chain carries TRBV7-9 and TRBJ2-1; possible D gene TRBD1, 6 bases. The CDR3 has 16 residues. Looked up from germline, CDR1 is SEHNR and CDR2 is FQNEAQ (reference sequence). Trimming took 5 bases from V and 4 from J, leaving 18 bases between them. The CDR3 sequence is CASSPRAGVRYNEQFF. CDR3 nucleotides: TGTGCCAGCAGCCCCCGGGCAGGGGTACGATACAATGAGCAGTTCTTC.

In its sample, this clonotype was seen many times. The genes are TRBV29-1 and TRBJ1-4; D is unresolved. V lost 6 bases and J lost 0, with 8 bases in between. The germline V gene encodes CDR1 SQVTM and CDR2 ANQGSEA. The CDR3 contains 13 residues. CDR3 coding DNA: TGCAGCGTAGAAATTTCAACTAATGAAAAACTGTTTTTT. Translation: CSVEISTNEKLFF.

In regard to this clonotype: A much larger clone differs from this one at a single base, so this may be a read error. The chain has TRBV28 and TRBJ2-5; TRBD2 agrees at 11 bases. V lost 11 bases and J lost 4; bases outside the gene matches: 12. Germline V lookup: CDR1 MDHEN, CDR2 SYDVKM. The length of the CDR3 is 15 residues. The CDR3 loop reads CAGKPLAGGAETQYF. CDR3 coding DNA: TGTGCCGGCAAACCGCTAGCGGGAGGAGCAGAGACCCAGTACTTC.

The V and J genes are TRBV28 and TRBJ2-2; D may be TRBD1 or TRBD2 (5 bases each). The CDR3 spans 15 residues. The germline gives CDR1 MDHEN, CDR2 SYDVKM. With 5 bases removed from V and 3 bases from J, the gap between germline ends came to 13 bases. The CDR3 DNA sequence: TGTGCCAGCAGTCTAAGCAGGGACGACACCGGGGAGCTGTTTTTT. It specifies CASSLSRDDTGELFF. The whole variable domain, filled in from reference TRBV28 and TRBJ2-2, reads DVKVTQSSRYLVKRTGEKVFLECVQDMDHENMFWYRQDPGLGLRLIYFSYDVKMKEKGDIPEGYSVSREKKERFSLILESASTNQTSMYLCASSLSRDDTGELFFGEGSRLTVL.

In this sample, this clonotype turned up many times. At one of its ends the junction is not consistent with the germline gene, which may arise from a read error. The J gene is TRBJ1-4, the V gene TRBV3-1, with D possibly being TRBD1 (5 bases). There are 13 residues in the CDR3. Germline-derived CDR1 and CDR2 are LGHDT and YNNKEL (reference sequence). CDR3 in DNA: TGTGCCAGCAGCCAAGATCGGCCGGGGGTGCTTTATTTT. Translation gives CASSQDRPGVLYF.

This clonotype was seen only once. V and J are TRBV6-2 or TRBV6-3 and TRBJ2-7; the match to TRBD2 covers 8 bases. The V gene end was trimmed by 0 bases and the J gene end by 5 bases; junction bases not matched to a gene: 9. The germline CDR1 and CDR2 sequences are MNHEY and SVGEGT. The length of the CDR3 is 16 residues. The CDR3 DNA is TGTGCCAGCAGTTACTCGACGCGGGAGGCAGGGGACGAGCAGTACTTC. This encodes CASSYSTREAGDEQYF.

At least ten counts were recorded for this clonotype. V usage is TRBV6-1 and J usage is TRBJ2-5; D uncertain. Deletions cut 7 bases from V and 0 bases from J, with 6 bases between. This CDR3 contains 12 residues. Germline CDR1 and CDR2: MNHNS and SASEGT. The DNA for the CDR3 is TGTGCCAGCACTGCGGACCAAGAGACCCAGTACTTC. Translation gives CASTADQETQYF.

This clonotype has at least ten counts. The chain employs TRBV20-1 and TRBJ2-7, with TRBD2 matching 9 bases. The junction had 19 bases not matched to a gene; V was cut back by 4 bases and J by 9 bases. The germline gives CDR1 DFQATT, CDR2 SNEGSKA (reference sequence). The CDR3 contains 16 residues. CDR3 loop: CSAIGSGSSRESGQYF. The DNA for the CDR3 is TGCAGTGCTATCGGTAGCGGGAGTTCTCGGGAGAGCGGGCAGTACTTC.

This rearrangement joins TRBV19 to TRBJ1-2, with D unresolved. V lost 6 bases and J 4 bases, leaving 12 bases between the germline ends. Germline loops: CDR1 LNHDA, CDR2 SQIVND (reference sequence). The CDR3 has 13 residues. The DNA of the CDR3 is TGTGCCAGTAGCTTCCCAGGTGCCTATGGCTACACCTTC. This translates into CASSFPGAYGYTF.

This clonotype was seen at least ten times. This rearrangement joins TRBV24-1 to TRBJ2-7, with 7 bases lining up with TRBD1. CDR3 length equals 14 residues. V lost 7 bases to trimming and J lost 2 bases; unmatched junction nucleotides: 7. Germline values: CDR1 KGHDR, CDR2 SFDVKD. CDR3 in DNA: TGTGCCACCAGCCCTAGGGACAGCACCTACGAGCAGTACTTC. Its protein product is CATSPRDSTYEQYF.

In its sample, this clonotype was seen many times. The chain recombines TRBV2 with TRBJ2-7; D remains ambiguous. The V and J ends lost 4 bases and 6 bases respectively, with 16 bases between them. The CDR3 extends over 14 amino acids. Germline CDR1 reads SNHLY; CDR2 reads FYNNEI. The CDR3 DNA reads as TGTGCCAGCAGTGTCAGGCTAGAGAGTTCCGAGCAGTACTTC. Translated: CASSVRLESSEQYF.